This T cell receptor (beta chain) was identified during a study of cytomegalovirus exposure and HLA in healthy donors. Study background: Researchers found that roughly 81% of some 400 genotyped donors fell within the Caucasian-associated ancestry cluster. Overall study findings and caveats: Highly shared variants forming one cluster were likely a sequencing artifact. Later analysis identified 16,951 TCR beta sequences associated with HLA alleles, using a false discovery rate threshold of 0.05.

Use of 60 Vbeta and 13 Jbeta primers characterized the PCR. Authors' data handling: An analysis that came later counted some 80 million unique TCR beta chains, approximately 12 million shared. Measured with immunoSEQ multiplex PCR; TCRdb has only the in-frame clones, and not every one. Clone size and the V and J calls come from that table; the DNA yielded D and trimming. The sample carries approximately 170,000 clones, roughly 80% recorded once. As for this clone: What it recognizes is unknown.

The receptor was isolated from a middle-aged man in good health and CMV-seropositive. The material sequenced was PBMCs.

The DNA of the CDR3 is TGTGCCAGCACCATCTCTGGGGGGGACACAGATACGCAGTATTTT. It codes for CASTISGGDTDTQYF. The chain carries TRBV5-4 and TRBJ2-3; 7 nucleotides match TRBD2. The CDR3 extends over 15 amino acids. V trimming: 6 bases; J trimming: 2 bases; junction bases outside the gene matches: 9. The germline gives CDR1 SGHNT, CDR2 YYREEE (reference sequence).